The present entry profiles one TCR beta chain with its context. The data were taken from a study of technical replicates of blood from several donors. The CDR3 contains 18 residues. The germline V gene encodes CDR1 SGHVS and CDR2 FQNEAQ. V lost 3 bases, J lost 6 bases, and 10 bases stayed unmatched. Repertoires were generated with immunoSEQ multiplex PCR, while TCRdb's copy carries only in-frame clones and drops some. This sample carries approximately 13,000 clones, 75% to 85% of them seen once, and the ten largest clones take roughly an eighth. Source material: PBMCs. The chain uses TRBV7-8 and TRBJ2-2; 13 bases line up with TRBD2. This sequence originates from a human donor in good health. DNA of the CDR3: TGTGCCAGCAGCTTGCGAAGGACTAGCGGGAGCTCGGCCGGGGAGCTGTTTTTT. It encodes CASSLRRTSGSSAGELFF.